This is a list of T cell receptor beta chains from one sample in a study of somatic mutations in cytotoxic T cells in rheumatoid arthritis. TCRdb's table, derived via immunoSEQ multiplex PCR, lists solely in-frame clones and lacks some. The sample has under 3,500 clones, 75% to 90% seen once. Sequencing used CD8+ T cells sorted from blood. These receptors were obtained from a man aged 50 to 60 with rheumatoid arthritis. The CDR3 runs from the conserved cysteine through the conserved F or W. A D gene is named only where the DNA matches it firmly. Size tells how often a clone was seen (once, few, many) or the class of an expanded clone, and some rows leave it out.

j_call	v_call	d_call	clone_size	cdr3_nt	cdr3_aa
TRBJ2-1	TRBV25-1	-	-	TGTGCCAGCAGTGAATATTTCACAGGCGATAACAATGAGCAGTTCTTC	CASSEYFTGDNNEQFF
TRBJ2-2	TRBV25-1	-	-	TGTGCCAGCAGTGAGGGCAGGAACACCGGGGAGCTGTTTTTT	CASSEGRNTGELFF
TRBJ2-1	TRBV7-8	TRBD2	-	TGTGCCAGCAGCCCCGGGACTAGCGGGAGCAATGAGCAGTTCTTC	CASSPGTSGSNEQFF
TRBJ2-4	TRBV19	-	-	TGTGCCAGTAGTACCTCTAGCCAGCGAACCTATTCGGCCAAAAACATTCAGTACTTC	CASSTSSQRTYSAKNIQYF
TRBJ2-7	TRBV7-6	TRBD2	-	TGTGCCAGCAGCTTAGAGGCTAGCGGGAACTACGAGCAGTACTTC	CASSLEASGNYEQYF
TRBJ1-3	TRBV7-8	-	-	TGTGCCAGCAGCCCAGGGTATTCCGGAAACACCATATATTTT	CASSPGYSGNTIYF
TRBJ2-1	TRBV4-3	-	-	TGCGCCAGGGGGGGGGAATCGGACAGGGTAAGGCATGAGCAGTTCTTC	CARGGESDRVRHEQFF
TRBJ2-5	TRBV28	TRBD2	-	TGTGCCAGCAGTTTATATTGGGGGAGGGCGGAGACCCAGTACTTC	CASSLYWGRAETQYF
TRBJ2-3	TRBV23-1	-	-	TGCGCCAGCAGTCAATCGCGAGGGTGCAGCACAGATACGCAGTATTTT	CASSQSRGCSTDTQYF
TRBJ2-7	TRBV5-1	-	-	TGCGCCAGCAGCTTAAACAGCCCCTACGAGCAGTACTTC	CASSLNSPYEQYF
TRBJ2-2	TRBV4-2	TRBD2	once	TGTGCCAGCAGCCAAGGGACTAGCGACACCGGGGAGCTGTTTTTT	CASSQGTSDTGELFF
TRBJ2-3	TRBV5-1	-	large	TGCGCCAGCAGCCGGGACTTAACCGGGTCTACGCAGTATTTT	CASSRDLTGSTQYF
TRBJ1-5	TRBV28	-	-	TGTGCCAGCAGCCACATGGACCAGGGTTACGGTCAGCCCCAGCATTTT	CASSHMDQGYGQPQHF
TRBJ2-7	TRBV4-2	TRBD2	few	TGTGCCAGCAGCCAAGTCAGTAGCGGGCCCTCCTACGAGCAGTACTTC	CASSQVSSGPSYEQYF
TRBJ2-7	TRBV28	TRBD1	-	TGTGCCAGCAGTACGACCCCGGGACAGGGGGTCTACGAGCAGTACTTC	CASSTTPGQGVYEQYF
TRBJ1-3	TRBV4-3	-	-	TGCGCCAGCAGCCCCGGGGGCTCTGGAAACACCATATATTTT	CASSPGGSGNTIYF
TRBJ2-7	TRBV6-6	TRBD1	-	TGTGCCAGCAGTTACCGGACCGGGACAGGGGCGAACGAGCAGTACTTC	CASSYRTGTGANEQYF
TRBJ2-7	TRBV4-1	TRBD2	few	TGCGCCAGCAGCCAAGATCTCCTAGCGGGACCCCAGCAGTACTTC	CASSQDLLAGPQQYF
TRBJ1-4	TRBV7-9	TRBD1	-	TGTGCCAGCAGCTTGAACCGGGACAGGGGCAATGAAAAACTGTTTTTT	CASSLNRDRGNEKLFF
TRBJ2-3	TRBV7-3	TRBD2	-	TGTGCCAGCAGCCTAGGAGTAGCGGGAGCTCCCGTTTCAGATACGCAGTATTTT	CASSLGVAGAPVSDTQYF
TRBJ2-7	TRBV6-1	TRBD2	-	TGTGCCAGCAGTAGTAGCGGGAGGTCGGGGGAGCAGTACTTC	CASSSSGRSGEQYF
TRBJ1-1	TRBV27	TRBD1	-	TGTGCCAGCATGGCAAGCGGGACAGGCCGGGGGCTGAACACTGAAGCTTTCTTT	CASMASGTGRGLNTEAFF
TRBJ1-3	TRBV27	TRBD1	-	TGTGCCAGCAGTCGGACAGGGAACCCTGGAAACACCATATATTTT	CASSRTGNPGNTIYF
TRBJ2-7	TRBV7-6	TRBD1	-	TGTGCCAGCAGCTTAAGACAGGGCCTCCCCTACGAGCAGTACTTC	CASSLRQGLPYEQYF
TRBJ2-5	TRBV7-9	-	-	TGTGCCAGCAGCTGGTGGTCGGGAGCGAAAGAGACCCAGTACTTC	CASSWWSGAKETQYF
TRBJ2-5	TRBV4-2	TRBD2	-	TGTGCCAGCAGCCAGCTGACTAGCGGGAGTTCGGAGACCCAGTACTTC	CASSQLTSGSSETQYF
TRBJ1-1	TRBV7-1	-	-	TGTGCCAGCAGATCAGGACGGGGCAGGGGTGACACTGAAGCTTTCTTT	CASRSGRGRGDTEAFF
TRBJ1-1	TRBV11-2	-	-	TGTGCCAGCAGCGCAGTTGGGGGCCGAAGGAACACTGAAGCTTTCTTT	CASSAVGGRRNTEAFF
TRBJ1-2	TRBV6-4	-	-	TGTGCCAGCAGTGACCGACATATCCCCACCTTC	CASSDRHIPTF
TRBJ2-6	TRBV5-6	TRBD2	once	TGTGCCAGCAGACCAAGGCCGGGACTAGCGTCCGGGGCCAACGTCCTGACTTTC	CASRPRPGLASGANVLTF
TRBJ1-2	TRBV19	TRBD1	-	TGTGCCAGTAATACCCTCGGGACAGGGGACTTGAGTGGCTACACCTTC	CASNTLGTGDLSGYTF
TRBJ1-2	TRBV25-1	TRBD1	-	TGTGCCAGCTACAGGGGTGGCTATGGCTACACCTTC	CASYRGGYGYTF
TRBJ2-7	TRBV2	TRBD1	-	TGTGCCAGCAGTGAGGGACAGGGTGGGGGTGTAGAGCAGTACTTC	CASSEGQGGGVEQYF
TRBJ2-2	TRBV10-3	-	-	TGTGCCATCAGTGAGGGACTCAACACCGGGGAGCTGTTTTTT	CAISEGLNTGELFF
TRBJ2-7	TRBV7-2	-	-	TGTGCCAGCAGCTTAGCGCTTGGGAGCCACGAGCAGTACTTC	CASSLALGSHEQYF
TRBJ1-2	TRBV5-4	-	-	TGTGCCAGCAGCTTGGCCTCAGGGTTCTACTATGGCTACACCTTC	CASSLASGFYYGYTF
TRBJ2-3	TRBV28	TRBD2	-	TGTGCCAGCCGACAGCGGGAGGGCGGGCCAGATACGCAGTATTTT	CASRQREGGPDTQYF
TRBJ2-7	TRBV25-1	TRBD2	-	TGTGCCAGCAGCGCGGGACTAGCGTCCTCCTACGAGCAGTACTTC	CASSAGLASSYEQYF
TRBJ1-1	TRBV27	TRBD1	few	TGTGCCAGCAGTTTATTACAGGGGCACACTGAAGCTTTCTTT	CASSLLQGHTEAFF
TRBJ1-1	TRBV7-2	-	hyperexpanded	TGTGCCAGCAGATCAGGACGGGGCAGGGGTGACACTGAAGCTTTCTTT	CASRSGRGRGDTEAFF
TRBJ2-1	TRBV7-2	TRBD2	-	TGTGCCAGCAGCTTAAAGGGGCTAGCGGGAGATGAGCAGTTCTTC	CASSLKGLAGDEQFF
TRBJ2-1	TRBV6-4	TRBD2	-	TGTGCCAGCAGTGACACGGAGAGGTCTAGCGGGCTTGACTACAATGAGCAGTTCTTC	CASSDTERSSGLDYNEQFF
TRBJ2-7	TRBV13	-	-	TGTGCCAGCAAAAAAGGCCGGGAGAATGATAACGAGCAGTACTTC	CASKKGRENDNEQYF
TRBJ2-7	TRBV10-2	-	-	TGCGCCAGCGGGGGGGGCTGGATCTACGAGCAGTACTTC	CASGGGWIYEQYF
TRBJ2-3	TRBV7-9	TRBD2	-	TGTGCCAGCAGCCCTCTAGCGGGCCCGGGCCCAGATACGCAGTATTTT	CASSPLAGPGPDTQYF
TRBJ1-5	TRBV28	TRBD1	-	TGTGCCAGCAGTTCCCCCCCAGGGGGGCCTTTAAATCAGCCCCAGCATTTT	CASSSPPGGPLNQPQHF
TRBJ2-1	TRBV7-8	-	-	TGTGCCAGCAGCGAAAGAAGCGAATACAATGAGCAGTTCTTC	CASSERSEYNEQFF
TRBJ2-1	TRBV7-8	-	-	TGTGCCAGCAGCTTAGAACTAGCTCCAACCCGGAATGAGCAGTTCTTC	CASSLELAPTRNEQFF
TRBJ1-1	TRBV7-3	TRBD1	-	TGTGCCAGCAGCCGCCTCGGACAGGCCGTCACTGAAGCTTTCTTT	CASSRLGQAVTEAFF
TRBJ2-3	TRBV11-2	TRBD2	-	TGTGCCAGCAGCTTACCCCCCTTGCGGGAGAGCTCAGATACGCAGTATTTT	CASSLPPLRESSDTQYF
TRBJ2-5	TRBV6-5	-	-	TGTGCCATCGCAACAGAGCCCCAAGAGACCCAGTACTTC	CAIATEPQETQYF
TRBJ2-7	TRBV2	TRBD2	once	TGTGCCAGCAGTTTCGGGAGGCTGCCTTCCTACGAGCAGTACTTC	CASSFGRLPSYEQYF